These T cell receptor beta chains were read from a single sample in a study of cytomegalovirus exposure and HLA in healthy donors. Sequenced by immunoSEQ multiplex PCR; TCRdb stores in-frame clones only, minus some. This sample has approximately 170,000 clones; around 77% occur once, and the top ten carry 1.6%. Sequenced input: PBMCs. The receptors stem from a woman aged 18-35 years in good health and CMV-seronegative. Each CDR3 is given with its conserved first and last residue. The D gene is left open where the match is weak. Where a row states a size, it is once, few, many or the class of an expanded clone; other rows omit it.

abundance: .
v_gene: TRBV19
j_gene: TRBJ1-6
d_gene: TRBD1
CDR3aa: CASSRDRGGNSPLHF
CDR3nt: TGTGCCAGTAGTAGGGACAGGGGCGGTAATTCACCCCTCCACTTT

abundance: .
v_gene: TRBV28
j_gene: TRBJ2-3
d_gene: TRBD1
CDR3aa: CASRVDRGRTDTQYF
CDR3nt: TGTGCCAGCAGGGTGGACAGGGGGCGCACAGATACGCAGTATTTT

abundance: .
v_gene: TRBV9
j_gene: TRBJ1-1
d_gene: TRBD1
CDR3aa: CASSVGDSSVNTEAFF
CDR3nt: TGTGCCAGCAGCGTAGGGGACAGCAGCGTGAACACTGAAGCTTTCTTT

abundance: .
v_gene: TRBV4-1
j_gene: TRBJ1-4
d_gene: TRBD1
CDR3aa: CASSPTQGQGYEKLFF
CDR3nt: TGCGCCAGCAGCCCCACTCAAGGACAGGGGTATGAAAAACTGTTTTTT

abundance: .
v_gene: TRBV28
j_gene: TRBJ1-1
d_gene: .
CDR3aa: CASSPQRETTEAFF
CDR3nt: TGTGCCAGCAGTCCCCAGAGGGAAACGACTGAAGCTTTCTTT

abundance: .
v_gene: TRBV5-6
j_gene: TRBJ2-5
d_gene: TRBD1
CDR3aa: CASSSDRGLQETQYF
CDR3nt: TGTGCCAGCAGCTCGGACAGGGGATTGCAAGAGACCCAGTACTTC

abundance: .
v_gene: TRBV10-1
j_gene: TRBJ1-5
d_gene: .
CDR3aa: CASSEPGQNQPQHF
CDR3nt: TGCGCCAGCAGTGAGCCCGGACAGAATCAGCCCCAGCATTTT

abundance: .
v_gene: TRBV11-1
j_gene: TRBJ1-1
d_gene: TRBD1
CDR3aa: CASSSTGGLGDTEAFF
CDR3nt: TGTGCCAGCAGTTCGACAGGGGGTTTGGGCGACACTGAAGCTTTCTTT

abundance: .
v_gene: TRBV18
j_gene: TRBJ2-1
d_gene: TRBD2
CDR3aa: CASSPRVAGAKSYNEQFF
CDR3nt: TGTGCCAGCTCACCACGAGTAGCGGGGGCGAAATCCTACAATGAGCAGTTCTTC

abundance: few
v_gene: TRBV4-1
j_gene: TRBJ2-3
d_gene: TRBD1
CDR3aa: CASGKEDRWIDTQYF
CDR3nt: TGCGCCAGCGGAAAAGAGGACAGGTGGATAGATACGCAGTATTTT

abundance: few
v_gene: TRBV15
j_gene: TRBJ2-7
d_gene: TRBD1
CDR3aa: CATSSRDRGHEQYF
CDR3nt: TGTGCCACCAGCAGTAGGGACAGGGGGCACGAGCAGTACTTC

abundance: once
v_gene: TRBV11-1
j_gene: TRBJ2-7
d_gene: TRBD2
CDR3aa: CASSYSLAGSRYEQYF
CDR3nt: TGTGCCAGCAGCTACTCGCTAGCGGGGTCGAGGTACGAGCAGTACTTC

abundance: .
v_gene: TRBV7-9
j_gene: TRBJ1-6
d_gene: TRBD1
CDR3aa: CASSSAGQGTSPLHF
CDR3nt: TGTGCCAGCAGCTCTGCCGGACAGGGGACTTCACCCCTCCACTTT

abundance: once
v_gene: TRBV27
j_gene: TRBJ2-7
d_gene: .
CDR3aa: CASSLAGGTPYEQYF
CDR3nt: TGTGCCAGCAGCCTGGCCGGCGGGACCCCCTACGAGCAGTACTTC

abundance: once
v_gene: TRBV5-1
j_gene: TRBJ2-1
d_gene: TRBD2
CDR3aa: CASSFGGLAGGWNEQFF
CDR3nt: TGCGCCAGCAGCTTTGGAGGACTAGCGGGAGGGTGGAATGAGCAGTTCTTC

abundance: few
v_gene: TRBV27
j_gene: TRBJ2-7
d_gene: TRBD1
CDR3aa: CASSLSGTDYEQYF
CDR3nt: TGTGCCAGCAGTTTATCGGGGACAGACTACGAGCAGTACTTC

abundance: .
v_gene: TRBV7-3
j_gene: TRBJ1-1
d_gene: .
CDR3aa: CASSLIPSGTEAFF
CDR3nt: TGTGCCAGCAGCTTAATACCGTCGGGGACTGAAGCTTTCTTT

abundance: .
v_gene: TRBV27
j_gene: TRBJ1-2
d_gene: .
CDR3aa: CASSLRLVDKYYGYTF
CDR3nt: TGTGCCAGCAGTTTGCGTCTTGTGGACAAGTATTATGGCTACACCTTC

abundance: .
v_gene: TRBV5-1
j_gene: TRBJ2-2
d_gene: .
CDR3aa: CASSLAGSIRNTGELFF
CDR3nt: TGCGCCAGCAGCTTAGCAGGGTCTATACGAAACACCGGGGAGCTGTTTTTT

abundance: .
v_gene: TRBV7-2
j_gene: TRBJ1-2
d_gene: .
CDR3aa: CASSHYRDGYTF
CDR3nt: TGTGCCAGCAGCCACTACCGTGATGGCTACACCTTC

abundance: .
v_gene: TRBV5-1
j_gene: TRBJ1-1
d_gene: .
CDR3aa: CASGRDIMNTEAFF
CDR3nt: TGCGCCAGCGGAAGGGACATAATGAACACTGAAGCTTTCTTT

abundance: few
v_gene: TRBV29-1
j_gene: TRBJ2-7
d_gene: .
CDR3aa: CSVVARGYEQYF
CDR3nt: TGCAGCGTTGTAGCCAGAGGCTACGAGCAGTACTTC

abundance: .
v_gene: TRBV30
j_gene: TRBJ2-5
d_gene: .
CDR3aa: CAWSSGETQYF
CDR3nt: TGTGCCTGGTCCTCCGGAGAGACCCAGTACTTC

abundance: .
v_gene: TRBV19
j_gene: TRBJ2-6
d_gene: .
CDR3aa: CASSSVISGANVLTF
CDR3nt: TGTGCCAGTTCGAGTGTGATTTCTGGGGCCAACGTCCTGACTTTC

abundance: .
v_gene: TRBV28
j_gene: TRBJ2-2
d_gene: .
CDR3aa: CASSGAGKAGELFF
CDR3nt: TGTGCCAGCAGTGGGGCAGGGAAGGCCGGGGAGCTGTTTTTT

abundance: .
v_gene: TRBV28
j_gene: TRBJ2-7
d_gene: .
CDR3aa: CASRDIYEQYF
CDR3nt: TGTGCCAGCAGGGACATCTACGAGCAGTACTTC

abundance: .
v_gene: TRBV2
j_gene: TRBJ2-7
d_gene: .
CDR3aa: CASRPGLQPYEQYF
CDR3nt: TGTGCCAGCAGACCGGGACTGCAACCTTACGAGCAGTACTTC

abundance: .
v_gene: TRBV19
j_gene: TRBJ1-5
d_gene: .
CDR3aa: CASSIPAHRDNNQPQHF
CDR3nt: TGTGCCAGTAGTATCCCCGCTCACCGGGACAACAATCAGCCCCAGCATTTT

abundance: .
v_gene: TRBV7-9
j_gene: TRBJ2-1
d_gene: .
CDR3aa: CASSLALGGRSYNEQFF
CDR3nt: TGTGCCAGCAGCTTAGCGCTGGGGGGGCGCTCCTACAATGAGCAGTTCTTC

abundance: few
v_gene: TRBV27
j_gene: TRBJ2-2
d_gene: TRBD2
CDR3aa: CASSPVRTSDLTGELFF
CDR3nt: TGTGCCAGCAGTCCCGTCAGGACTAGCGACCTCACCGGGGAGCTGTTTTTT

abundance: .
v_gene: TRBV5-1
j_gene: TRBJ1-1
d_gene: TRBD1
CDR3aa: CASSLGQGVGEAFF
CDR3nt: TGCGCCAGCAGCCTAGGACAGGGGGTCGGTGAAGCTTTCTTT

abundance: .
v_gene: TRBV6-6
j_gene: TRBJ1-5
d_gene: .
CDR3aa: CASSYSGGNQPQHF
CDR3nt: TGTGCCAGCAGTTACTCAGGGGGCAATCAGCCCCAGCATTTT

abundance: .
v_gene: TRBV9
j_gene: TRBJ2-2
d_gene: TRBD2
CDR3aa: CASSFLAGGPRGTGELFF
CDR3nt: TGTGCCAGCAGCTTCCTGGCGGGAGGGCCGAGGGGCACCGGGGAGCTGTTTTTT

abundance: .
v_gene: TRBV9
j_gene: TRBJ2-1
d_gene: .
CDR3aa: CASSAGTGDNEQFF
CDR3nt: TGTGCCAGCAGCGCGGGGACTGGGGACAATGAGCAGTTCTTC

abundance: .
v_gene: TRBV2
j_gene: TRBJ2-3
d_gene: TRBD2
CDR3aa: CASSGGPSTDTQYF
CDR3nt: TGTGCCAGCTCGGGGGGACCCAGCACAGATACGCAGTATTTT

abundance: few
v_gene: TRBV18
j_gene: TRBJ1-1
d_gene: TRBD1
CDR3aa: CASSPLQGAAEEAFF
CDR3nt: TGTGCCAGCTCACCACTCCAGGGGGCGGCGGAGGAAGCTTTCTTT

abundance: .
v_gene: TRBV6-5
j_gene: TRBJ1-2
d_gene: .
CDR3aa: CASSSDTYGYTF
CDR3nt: TGTGCCAGCAGTTCCGACACCTATGGCTACACCTTC

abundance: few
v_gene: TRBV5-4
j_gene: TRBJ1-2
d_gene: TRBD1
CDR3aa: CASSSTQGARGYTF
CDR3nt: TGTGCCAGCAGTTCAACTCAGGGGGCGCGCGGCTACACCTTC

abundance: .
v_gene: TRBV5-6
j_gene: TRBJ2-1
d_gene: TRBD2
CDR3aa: CASSLGTSGTGRGNEQFF
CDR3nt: TGTGCCAGCAGCCTCGGGACTAGCGGGACCGGGCGTGGCAATGAGCAGTTCTTC

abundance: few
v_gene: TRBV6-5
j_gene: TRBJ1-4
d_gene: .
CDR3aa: CASSRSQGPNEKLFF
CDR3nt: TGTGCCAGCAGTCGTTCACAGGGCCCTAATGAAAAACTGTTTTTT

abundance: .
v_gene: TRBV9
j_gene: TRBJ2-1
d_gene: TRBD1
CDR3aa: CASSVGGTGHEQFF
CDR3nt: TGTGCCAGCAGCGTAGGAGGGACAGGGCATGAGCAGTTCTTC

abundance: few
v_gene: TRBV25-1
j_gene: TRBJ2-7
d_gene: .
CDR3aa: CASRRGNSYEQYF
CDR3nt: TGTGCCAGCCGACGCGGGAATTCCTACGAGCAGTACTTC